This TCR beta chain was recorded in a study of T cell repertoires in cytomegalovirus infection. As to this clonotype: Its antigen is unknown.

The CDR3 runs 14 residues. The J segment lost 5 bases and the V segment lost 5 bases, leaving 4 bases of the junction unmatched. Germline V gene data show CDR1 as SGHTA and CDR2 as FQGNSA. TCRdb recomputed calls from the reads with MiXCR, one row per CDR3 protein. This table has hundreds of thousands of distinct CDR3 sequences, roughly a third appearing once. The chain couples TRBV7-2 to TRBJ2-2; 8 nucleotides agree with TRBD1. This TCR came from a human donor in good health (CMV status not recorded). Some clones in this sample may be carry-over from other donors' samples. The sample here was cultured PBMCs, taken from culture after CMV antigen stimulation. This chain's CDR3 is CASSRDRSTGELFF. The CDR3 DNA is TGTGCCAGCAGCCGGGACAGGTCTACCGGGGAGCTGTTTTTT.